These 27 T cell receptor beta chains share one sample of origin, sequenced in a study of blood T cell repertoires in COVID-19. Assay: immunoSEQ multiplex PCR; the TCRdb copy retains only in-frame clones and omits some. The sample yields 210,000 or so clones, approximately 84% seen once. Specimen: peripheral blood. These receptors were taken from a woman aged 50 to 60 with active or convalescent COVID-19.

This clone was picked up one time. This chain uses TRBV29-1 with TRBJ1-2; 9 bases fit TRBD1. Germline V gene sequence: CDR1 SQVTM, CDR2 ANQGSEA. With V trimmed by 6 bases and J by 4 bases, 3 bases remained unmatched. The CDR3 extends over 12 amino acids. Written as DNA, the CDR3 is TGCAGCGTGGGACAGGGCTCCTATGGCTACACCTTC. This sequence encodes CSVGQGSYGYTF.

This clone appeared a few times. The V and J genes are TRBV30 and TRBJ1-2, with TRBD1 as a possible D gene (6 bases). This CDR3 region has 14 residues. Germline V CDR1 and CDR2: GTSNPN, SVGIG (reference sequence). Trimming removed 5 bases at V and 6 bases at J, with 19 bases between. The CDR3 bases are TGTGCCTGGGGGCCCGGGCAGGGGAGAAATGGCTACACCTTC. As protein: CAWGPGQGRNGYTF.

CDR3 nucleotides: TGTGCCAGCGGCCACTCAGGGGGAGATACGCAGTATTTT. It translates to CASGHSGGDTQYF. V is TRBV6-5 and J is TRBJ2-3; TRBD1 matches 7 bases. CDR3 length equals 13 residues. The V segment lost 8 bases and the J segment 5 bases; nucleotides outside the gene matches: 7. Germline lookup yields CDR1 MNHEY and CDR2 SVGAGI.

The chain couples TRBV10-3 to TRBJ1-2; TRBD1 is a possible D gene (5 bases). The CDR3 loop spans 13 amino acids. Germline V gene lookup returns CDR1 ENHRY and CDR2 SYGVKD. V was cut by 0 bases and J by 5 bases, with 7 bases left in between. In nucleotides, the CDR3 is TGTGCCATCAGTGAGTCCAGACAGTATGGCTACACCTTC. It translates to CAISESRQYGYTF.

This rearrangement joins TRBV5-4 to TRBJ2-5; D uncertain. Germline-derived CDR1 and CDR2 are SGHNT and YYREEE (reference sequence). CDR3 size: 13 residues. Trimming removed 1 base at V and 5 bases at J, with 9 bases between. The CDR3 loop reads CASSLQVRETQYF. CDR3 DNA: TGTGCCAGCAGCTTGCAAGTGAGGGAGACCCAGTACTTC.

CDR3 sequence (DNA): TGTGCCAGCAGCTCCTCCGGGACAGGCAAAAACATTCAGTACTTC. The encoded protein is CASSSSGTGKNIQYF. This sequence joins TRBV11-2 and TRBJ2-4; 8 bases match TRBD1. CDR1 is SGHAT and CDR2 is FQNNGV in the germline V gene. This CDR3 has 15 amino acids. The V and J ends lost 4 bases and 3 bases, in that order; junction bases with no gene match: 5.

Only one count was recorded for this clone. The V call is TRBV5-1, the J call TRBJ2-7; D uncertain. Germline V gives CDR1 SGHRS, CDR2 YFSETQ. The CDR3 spans 14 residues. Trimming removed 3 bases from V and 0 bases from J, with 10 bases in between. The CDR3 DNA is TGCGCCAGCAGCTCGGAACAGCACTCCTACGAGCAGTACTTC. Its protein product is CASSSEQHSYEQYF.

The chain couples TRBV7-9 to TRBJ2-3; 15 bases match TRBD2. The CDR3 is made up of 18 amino acids. V lost 6 bases and J lost 5; bases outside the gene matches: 12. The germline V gene has CDR1 SEHNR and CDR2 FQNEAQ (reference sequence). CDR3 sequence (DNA): TGTGCCAGCAGTCGAAGTCGGACTAGCGGGAGGGATAGAGATACGCAGTATTTT. Its translation is CASSRSRTSGRDRDTQYF.

V and J are TRBV18 and TRBJ1-3, with D possibly TRBD1 on 5 matching bases. V lost 6 bases and J 4 bases, leaving 22 bases between the germline ends. This CDR3 contains 17 residues. From germline, CDR1 is KGHSH and CDR2 LQKENI. The CDR3 reads CASSPILGPDGGNTIYF. Written as DNA, the CDR3 is TGTGCCAGCTCCCCTATCCTGGGGCCTGATGGAGGAAACACCATATATTTT.

CDR3 sequence: CASSLLYGYTF. For the CDR3, the DNA is TGTGCCAGCAGTCTCCTTTATGGCTACACCTTC. V usage is TRBV12-3 or TRBV12-4 and J usage is TRBJ1-2; D is undetermined. Trimming pared 5 bases from V and 5 bases from J, leaving 6 bases between. This CDR3 has 11 residues.

The chain has TRBV6-1 and TRBJ1-5; D is possibly TRBD1 (6 bases). The CDR3 runs 15 residues. Germline V gene data show CDR1 as MNHNS and CDR2 as SASEGT. V shed 3 bases and J shed 5 bases, with 14 bases lying between them. CDR3 nucleotide sequence: TGTGCCAGCAGTGAGGCGGGGGGCCTCGATCAGCCCCAGCATTTT. Its protein is CASSEAGGLDQPQHF.

The chain carries TRBV5-4 and TRBJ2-1; 15 bases agree with TRBD2. This CDR3 is 16 amino acids long. Germline CDR1 SGHNT, CDR2 YYREEE (reference sequence). V lost 4 bases, J lost 9 bases, and 8 bases stayed unmatched. CDR3 residues: CASSPGLAGGNTEQFF. The CDR3 region has the DNA TGTGCCAGCAGCCCTGGACTAGCGGGAGGGAATACTGAGCAGTTCTTC.

The chain combines TRBV6-1 with TRBJ1-1, with a possible D match to TRBD1 (6 bases). This CDR3 has 14 residues. V lost 3 bases and J 1 base, leaving 9 bases between the germline ends. Germline CDR1 MNHNS, CDR2 SASEGT. The CDR3 here is CASSEGAGNTEAFF. The CDR3 nucleotides read TGTGCCAGCAGTGAGGGGGCGGGGAACACTGAAGCTTTCTTT.

The chain has TRBV6-5 and TRBJ2-3; D remains unclear. Deletions cut 2 bases from V and 1 base from J, with 13 bases between. The CDR3 totals 16 residues. Germline V gene lookup returns CDR1 MNHEY and CDR2 SVGAGI. The CDR3 region has the DNA TGTGCCAGCAGTTACGCGGCAGTTGAGGGCACAGATACGCAGTATTTT. It translates to CASSYAAVEGTDTQYF.

The chain is built from TRBV15 and TRBJ1-5; no definite D call. CDR3 length equals 15 residues. Germline V gives CDR1 LNHNV, CDR2 YYDKDF (reference sequence). Trimming took off 1 base at V and 3 bases at J, with 10 bases between the two ends. The CDR3 is CATSRASGYNQPQHF. The CDR3 DNA is TGTGCCACCAGCAGAGCTTCAGGATACAATCAGCCCCAGCATTTT. Full variable domain (rest looked up from reference TRBV15 and TRBJ1-5): DAMVIQNPRYQVTQFGKPVTLSCSQTLNHNVMYWYQQKSSQAPKLLFHYYDKDFNNEADTPDNFQSRRPNTSFCFLDIRSPGLGDTAMYLCATSRASGYNQPQHFGDGTRLSIL.

This clone was observed once. V is TRBV28 and J is TRBJ1-2; no clear D gene. The CDR3 is 15 amino acids. Trimming cost V 5 bases and J 5 bases, with 18 bases left between them. Looked up from germline, CDR1 is MDHEN and CDR2 is SYDVKM. DNA for the CDR3: TGTGCCAGCAGTCCCTGGAGGCAGGACCTTTATGGCTACACCTTC. Its protein is CASSPWRQDLYGYTF.

The chain employs TRBV5-4 and TRBJ1-1; 8 positions match TRBD1. Germline V CDR1 and CDR2: SGHNT, YYREEE (reference sequence). V lost 3 bases to trimming and J lost 4 bases; unmatched junction nucleotides: 11. The length of the CDR3 is 16 residues. The CDR3 region is CASSYPQGAEGTEAFF. Here the CDR3 DNA reads TGTGCCAGCAGCTACCCTCAGGGGGCAGAAGGCACTGAAGCTTTCTTT.

V gene TRBV28 combines with J gene TRBJ2-1, with TRBD2 identical over 7 bases. Germline V gene data show CDR1 as MDHEN and CDR2 as SYDVKM. The CDR3 has 15 residues. The ends lost 7 bases at V and 4 bases at J; junction bases unmatched: 10. This chain's CDR3 is CASTSPGGPYNEQFF. The CDR3 DNA is TGTGCCAGCACCTCACCGGGGGGACCTTACAATGAGCAGTTCTTC.

The chain employs TRBV27 and TRBJ1-2, with TRBD1 identical over 10 bases. The CDR3 is 14 amino acids. V dropped 5 bases and J dropped 6; count of bases not matched to a gene: 6. The V gene's germline CDR1 is MNHEY and CDR2 SMNVEV (reference sequence). The CDR3 DNA reads TGTGCCAGCAGTGCCGACAGGGGGCAGAATGGCTACACCTTC. This codes for CASSADRGQNGYTF.

The chain links TRBV6-5 to TRBJ2-1; weak D call: TRBD2 (6 bases). The CDR3 sequence is 15 residues long. V was pared by 0 bases and J by 0 bases, with 6 bases between. CDR1 is MNHEY, CDR2 SVGAGI, per germline. The CDR3 sequence: CASSYSAGSYNEQFF. DNA of the CDR3: TGTGCCAGCAGTTACTCAGCGGGCTCCTACAATGAGCAGTTCTTC.

The chain links TRBV7-9 to TRBJ1-5; D may be TRBD1 (5 bases). V was clipped by 1 base and J by 9 bases, with 13 bases between them. CDR1 and CDR2 (germline): SEHNR, FQNEAQ (reference sequence). CDR3 size: 14 residues. The CDR3 loop reads CASSLDRTNGPQHF. The CDR3 DNA reads TGTGCCAGCAGCTTAGACAGGACCAACGGGCCCCAGCATTTT. Supplemented by reference TRBV7-9 and TRBJ1-5, the full variable domain reads DTGVSQNPRHKITKRGQNVTFRCDPISEHNRLYWYRQTLGQGPEFLTYFQNEAQLEKSRLLSDRFSAERPKGSFSTLEIQRTEQGDSAMYLCASSLDRTNGPQHFGDGTRLSIL.

This sequence joins TRBV28 and TRBJ2-7; no definite D call. The germline CDR1 and CDR2 sequences are MDHEN and SYDVKM. CDR3 size: 14 residues. Trimming took off 3 bases at V and 5 bases at J, with 14 bases between the two ends. CDR3 amino acids: CASSFLPQVHEQYF. DNA of the CDR3: TGTGCCAGCAGTTTTTTACCCCAGGTTCACGAGCAGTACTTC.

The chain couples TRBV28 to TRBJ1-1; 7 bases are shared with TRBD1. V dropped 5 bases and J dropped 1; count of bases not matched to a gene: 10. Germline CDR1 reads MDHEN; CDR2 reads SYDVKM. This CDR3 contains 16 residues. Here the CDR3 DNA reads TGTGCCAGCAGTCACACGACAGGGCCGCAGAACACTGAAGCTTTCTTT. Translation gives CASSHTTGPQNTEAFF. Combining the CDR3 with reference TRBV28 and TRBJ1-1 gives the whole variable domain DVKVTQSSRYLVKRTGEKVFLECVQDMDHENMFWYRQDPGLGLRLIYFSYDVKMKEKGDIPEGYSVSREKKERFSLILESASTNQTSMYLCASSHTTGPQNTEAFFGQGTRLTVV.

The chain combines TRBV5-4 with TRBJ2-5; D is possibly TRBD2 (6 bases). The length of the CDR3 is 15 residues. Germline lookup yields CDR1 SGHNT and CDR2 YYREEE (reference sequence). Trimming left V 0 bases short and J 4 bases short, with 13 bases between. The CDR3 here is CASSLVAGRRETQYF. The DNA of the CDR3 is TGTGCCAGCAGCTTGGTGGCAGGGAGGAGAGAGACCCAGTACTTC. Full variable domain (remainder filled in from reference TRBV5-4 and TRBJ2-5): ETGVTQSPTHLIKTRGQQVTLRCSSQSGHNTVSWYQQALGQGPQFIFQYYREEENGRGNFPPRFSGLQFPNYSSELNVNALELDDSALYLCASSLVAGRRETQYFGPGTRLLVL.

The rearrangement links TRBV14 to TRBJ2-5, with 8 positions matching TRBD1. The CDR3 spans 15 residues. Germline CDR1 reads SGHDN; CDR2 reads FVKESK. V lost 4 bases and J lost 2; bases outside the gene matches: 6. CDR3 nucleotides: TGTGCCAGCAGCCCGGGGGACAGGCGTCAAGAGACCCAGTACTTC. Translating it yields CASSPGDRRQETQYF.

This clone was seen only a few times. The chain carries TRBV5-6 and TRBJ1-2; 10 bases match TRBD1. Germline loops: CDR1 SGHDT, CDR2 YYEEEE. Trimming cost V 0 bases and J 5 bases; bases outside gene matches: 4. The CDR3 is 15 residues long. CDR3 loop: CASSLAPGQGYGYTF. CDR3 in DNA: TGTGCCAGCAGCTTGGCCCCGGGACAGGGGTATGGCTACACCTTC.

J is TRBJ2-3 and V is TRBV6-2 or TRBV6-3; D might be TRBD2 (6 bases). There are 15 residues in the CDR3. Trimming pared 5 bases from V and 3 bases from J, leaving 15 bases between. Germline CDR1 reads MNHEY; CDR2 reads SVGEGT. The CDR3 coding sequence is TGTGCCAGCAGTCTCAGGACGGGGGAAACAGATACGCAGTATTTT. The encoded protein is CASSLRTGETDTQYF.